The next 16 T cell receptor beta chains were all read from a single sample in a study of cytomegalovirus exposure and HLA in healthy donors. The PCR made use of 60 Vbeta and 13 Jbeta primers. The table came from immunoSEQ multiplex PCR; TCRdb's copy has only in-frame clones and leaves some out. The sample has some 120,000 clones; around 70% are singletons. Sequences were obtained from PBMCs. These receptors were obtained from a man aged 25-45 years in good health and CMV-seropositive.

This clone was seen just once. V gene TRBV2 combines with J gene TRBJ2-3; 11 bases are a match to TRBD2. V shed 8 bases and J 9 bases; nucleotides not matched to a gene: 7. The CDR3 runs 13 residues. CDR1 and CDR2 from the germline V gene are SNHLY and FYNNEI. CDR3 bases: TGTGCCAGCCGCAGACTAGCGGGAAACACGCAGTATTTT. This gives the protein CASRRLAGNTQYF.

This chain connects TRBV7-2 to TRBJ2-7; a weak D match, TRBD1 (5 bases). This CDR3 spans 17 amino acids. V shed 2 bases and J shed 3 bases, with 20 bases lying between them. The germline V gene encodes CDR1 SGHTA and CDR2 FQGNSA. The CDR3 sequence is CASSLTWPGQGFYEQYF. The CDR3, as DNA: TGTGCCAGCAGCTTAACCTGGCCCGGGCAGGGCTTCTACGAGCAGTACTTC.

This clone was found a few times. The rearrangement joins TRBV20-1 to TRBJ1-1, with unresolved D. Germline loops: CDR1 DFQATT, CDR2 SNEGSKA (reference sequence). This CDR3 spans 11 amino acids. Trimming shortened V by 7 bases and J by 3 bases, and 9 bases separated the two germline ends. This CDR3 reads CSVRRDTEAFF. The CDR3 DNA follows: TGCAGTGTCCGGAGGGACACTGAAGCTTTCTTT.

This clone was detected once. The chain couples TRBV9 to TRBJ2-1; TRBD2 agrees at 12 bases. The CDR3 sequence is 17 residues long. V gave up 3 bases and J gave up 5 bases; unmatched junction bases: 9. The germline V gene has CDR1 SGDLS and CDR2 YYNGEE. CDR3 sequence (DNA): TGTGCCAGCAGCGCGACCGGGACTAGCGGGCTAAACAATGAGCAGTTCTTC. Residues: CASSATGTSGLNNEQFF.

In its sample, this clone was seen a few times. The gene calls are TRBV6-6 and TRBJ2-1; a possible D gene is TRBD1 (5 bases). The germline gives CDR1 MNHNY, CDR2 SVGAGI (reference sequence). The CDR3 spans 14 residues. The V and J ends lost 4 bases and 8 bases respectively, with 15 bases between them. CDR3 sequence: CASSLHQLQDEQFF. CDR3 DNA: TGTGCCAGCAGTTTACACCAACTACAGGATGAGCAGTTCTTC.

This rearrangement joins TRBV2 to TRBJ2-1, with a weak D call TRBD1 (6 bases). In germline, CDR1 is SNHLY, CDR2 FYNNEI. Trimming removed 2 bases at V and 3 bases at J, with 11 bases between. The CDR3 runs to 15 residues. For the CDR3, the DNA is TGTGCCAGCAGTGAACAGGGGAGATACTACAATGAGCAGTTCTTC. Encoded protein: CASSEQGRYYNEQFF.

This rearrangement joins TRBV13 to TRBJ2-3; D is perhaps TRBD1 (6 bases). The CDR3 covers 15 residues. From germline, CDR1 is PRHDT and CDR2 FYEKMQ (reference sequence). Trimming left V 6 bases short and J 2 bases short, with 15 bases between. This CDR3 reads CASSPRTEDTDTQYF. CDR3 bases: TGTGCCAGCAGTCCCAGGACAGAAGACACAGATACGCAGTATTTT.

The CDR3 sequence: CASSSWGLAGVTGELFF. The CDR3 nucleotides are TGCGCCAGCTCCAGCTGGGGACTAGCGGGAGTGACCGGGGAGCTGTTTTTT. The chain links TRBV10-2 to TRBJ2-2, with 14 bases matching TRBD2. V lost 8 bases to trimming and J lost 5 bases; unmatched junction nucleotides: 10. CDR3 size: 17 residues. CDR1 WSHSY and CDR2 SAAADI come from the germline V gene.

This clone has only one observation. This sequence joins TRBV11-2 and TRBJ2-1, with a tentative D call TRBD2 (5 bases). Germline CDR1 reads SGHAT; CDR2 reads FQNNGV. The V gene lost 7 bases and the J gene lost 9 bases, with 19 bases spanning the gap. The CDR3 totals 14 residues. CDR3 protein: CASNNVLVNSEQFF. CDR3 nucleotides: TGTGCCAGCAACAATGTACTAGTTAATAGTGAGCAGTTCTTC.

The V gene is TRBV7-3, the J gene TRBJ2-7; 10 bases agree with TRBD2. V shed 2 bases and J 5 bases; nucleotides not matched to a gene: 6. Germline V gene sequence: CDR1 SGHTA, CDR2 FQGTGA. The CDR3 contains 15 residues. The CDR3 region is CASSLSPSGGDEQYF. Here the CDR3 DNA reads TGTGCCAGCAGCTTATCCCCTAGCGGGGGCGACGAGCAGTACTTC. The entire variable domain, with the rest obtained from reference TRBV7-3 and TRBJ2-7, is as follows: GAGVSQTPSNKVTEKGKYVELRCDPISGHTALYWYRQSLGQGPEFLIYFQGTGAADDSGLPNDRFFAVRPEGSVSTLKIQRTERGDSAVYLCASSLSPSGGDEQYFGPGTRLTVT.

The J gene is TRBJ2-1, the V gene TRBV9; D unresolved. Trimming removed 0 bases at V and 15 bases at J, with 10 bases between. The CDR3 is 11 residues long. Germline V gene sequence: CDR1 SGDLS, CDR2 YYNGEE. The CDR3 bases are TGTGCCAGCAGCGTAGTCCTAGTTGGGTTCTTC. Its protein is CASSVVLVGFF.

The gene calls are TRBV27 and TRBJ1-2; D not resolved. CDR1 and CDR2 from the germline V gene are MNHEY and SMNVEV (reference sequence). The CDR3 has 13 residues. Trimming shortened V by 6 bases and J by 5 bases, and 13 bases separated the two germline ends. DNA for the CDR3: TGTGCCAGCAGGGACCGGCGGGGTTATGGCTACACCTTC. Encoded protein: CASRDRRGYGYTF.

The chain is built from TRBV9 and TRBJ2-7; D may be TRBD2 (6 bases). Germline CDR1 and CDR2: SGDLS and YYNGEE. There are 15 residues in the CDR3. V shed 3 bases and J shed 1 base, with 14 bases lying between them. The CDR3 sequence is CASSEGLATSYEQYF. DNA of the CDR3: TGTGCCAGCAGCGAGGGGCTAGCGACGTCCTACGAGCAGTACTTC. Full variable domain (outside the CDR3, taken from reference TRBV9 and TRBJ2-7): DSGVTQTPKHLITATGQRVTLRCSPRSGDLSVYWYQQSLDQGLQFLIQYYNGEERAKGNILERFSAQQFPDLHSELNLSSLELGDSALYFCASSEGLATSYEQYFGPGTRLTVT.

The CDR3 spells CASSRQGIAKNIQYF. Written as DNA, the CDR3 is TGTGCCAGCAGTAGACAGGGGATTGCCAAAAACATTCAGTACTTC. The chain uses TRBV6-1 and TRBJ2-4; 8 nucleotides align to TRBD1. After removal of 5 bases from V and 1 base from J, the junction contained 4 bases not matched to a gene. CDR3 size: 15 residues. The V gene's germline CDR1 is MNHNS and CDR2 SASEGT.

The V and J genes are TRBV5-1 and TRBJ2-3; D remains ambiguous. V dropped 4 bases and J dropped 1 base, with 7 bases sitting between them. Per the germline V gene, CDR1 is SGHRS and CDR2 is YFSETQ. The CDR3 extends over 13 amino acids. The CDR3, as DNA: TGCGCCAGCAGCCGCCAGGGCACAGATACGCAGTATTTT. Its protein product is CASSRQGTDTQYF.

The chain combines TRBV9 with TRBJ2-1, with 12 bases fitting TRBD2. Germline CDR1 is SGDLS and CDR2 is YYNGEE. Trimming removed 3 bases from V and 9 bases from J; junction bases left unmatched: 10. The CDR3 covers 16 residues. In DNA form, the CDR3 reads TGTGCCAGCAGCGGAACCGGGACTAGCGGGCCGGGTGAGCAGTTCTTC. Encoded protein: CASSGTGTSGPGEQFF.